The 31 T cell receptor beta chains reported below all come from one sample, sequenced in a study of T cell repertoires in cytomegalovirus infection. Their specific antigens are unknown. From the reads, TCRdb called clonotypes with MiXCR, one entry per CDR3 protein. The sample lists around 750,000 distinct CDR3 sequences, approximately 29% occurring once. The sequenced sample was cultured CD8+ T cells from PBMCs, obtained from culture after CMV antigen stimulation. Source of these receptors: a human donor in good health (CMV status not recorded). Some clones in this sample may be carry-over from other donors' samples.

The chain uses TRBV7-9 and TRBJ1-4, with a possible D match to TRBD1 (6 bases). The germline V and J ends were trimmed by 4 bases and 5 bases, with 11 bases remaining between them. CDR1 is SEHNR, CDR2 FQNEAQ, per germline (reference sequence). The CDR3 consists of 14 residues. CDR3 DNA sequence: TGTGCCAGCAGCTCCGACAGGAGGAATGAAAAACTGTTTTTT. Translating gives CASSSDRRNEKLFF.

The chain employs TRBV12-5 and TRBJ2-7, with a weak D call TRBD1 (5 bases). Germline V gene sequence: CDR1 LGHNT, CDR2 FRNRAP. This CDR3 is built from 12 residues. Trimming removed 1 base from V and 5 bases from J, with 6 bases in between. The CDR3 nucleotides are TGTGCTAGTGGTTTGGGGGGCCACGAGCAGTACTTC. Amino acid sequence: CASGLGGHEQYF.

This clonotype was detected only a few times. This chain uses TRBV5-6 with TRBJ2-3; possible D gene TRBD2, 6 bases. Per the germline V gene, CDR1 is SGHDT and CDR2 is YYEEEE. The CDR3 has 18 residues. Trimming stripped 3 bases from V and 0 bases from J, with 20 bases between. CDR3 protein: CASSSRESFPGSTDTQYF. For the CDR3, the DNA is TGTGCCAGCAGCTCCCGGGAGTCCTTCCCCGGAAGCACAGATACGCAGTATTTT.

The chain has TRBV19 and TRBJ2-3, with D perhaps TRBD2 (7 bases). This CDR3 is 14 amino acids long. Germline loops: CDR1 LNHDA, CDR2 SQIVND (reference sequence). V was trimmed by 11 bases and J by 4 bases, leaving 19 bases between them. The CDR3: CASSAGASADTQYF. For the CDR3, the DNA is TGTGCCTCTTCGGCGGGGGCGAGTGCAGATACGCAGTATTTT.

This clonotype came up once. This chain connects TRBV11-2 to TRBJ1-4; tentatively, D is TRBD1 (6 bases). Between the trimmed V and J ends, which lost 4 bases and 6 bases, there was a span of 18 bases. Germline CDR1 SGHAT, CDR2 FQNNGV. The length of the CDR3 is 16 residues. The CDR3 bases are TGTGCCAGCAGCTCGACCGGGGGGCCAGAGGATGAAAAACTGTTTTTT. This gives the protein CASSSTGGPEDEKLFF.

This clonotype has just a few counts. This chain uses TRBV4-1 with TRBJ2-1; D possibly corresponds to TRBD2 (6 bases). Germline V gene data show CDR1 as MGHRA and CDR2 as YSYEKL. The V and J ends lost 4 bases and 4 bases respectively, with 14 bases between them. The CDR3 runs 15 residues. The chain's CDR3 is CASSPSRLAYNEQFF. The CDR3, as DNA: TGCGCCAGCAGCCCTTCGCGGCTAGCGTACAATGAGCAGTTCTTC.

V usage is TRBV7-7 and J usage is TRBJ2-2, with 11 bases identical to TRBD1. The CDR3 consists of 15 residues. Germline assignment: CDR1 SSHAT and CDR2 FNYEAQ (reference sequence). The CDR3 protein is CANSPGTGGSGELFF. The CDR3 bases are TGTGCTAACAGCCCCGGGACAGGGGGTTCCGGGGAGCTGTTTTTT. The variable domain in full, with the rest retrieved from reference TRBV7-7 and TRBJ2-2, is GAGVSQSPRYKVTKRGQDVTLRCDPISSHATLYWYQQALGQGPEFLTYFNYEAQPDKSGLPSDRFSAERPEGSISTLTIQRTEQRDSAMYRCANSPGTGGSGELFFGEGSRLTVL.

The rearrangement joins TRBV19 to TRBJ2-1; D gene unclear. CDR1 is LNHDA, CDR2 SQIVND, per germline (reference sequence). Trimming took 7 bases from V and 4 from J, leaving 8 bases between them. This CDR3 has 12 residues. The chain's CDR3 is CASTLDYNEQFF. The CDR3, as DNA: TGTGCCAGTACGCTCGATTACAATGAGCAGTTCTTC.

The V and J genes are TRBV5-4 and TRBJ1-6, with D possibly matching TRBD1 (6 bases). Trimming cost V 0 bases and J 8 bases, with 9 bases left between them. The CDR3 is 14 residues long. Germline loops: CDR1 SGHNT, CDR2 YYREEE (reference sequence). The CDR3 here is CASSLEGGYSPLHF. The CDR3 DNA sequence: TGTGCCAGCAGCTTGGAAGGGGGGTATTCACCCCTCCACTTT. The variable domain in full, with the rest retrieved from reference TRBV5-4 and TRBJ1-6, is ETGVTQSPTHLIKTRGQQVTLRCSSQSGHNTVSWYQQALGQGPQFIFQYYREEENGRGNFPPRFSGLQFPNYSSELNVNALELDDSALYLCASSLEGGYSPLHFGNGTRLTVT.

The chain links TRBV3-1 to TRBJ1-1; TRBD1 might be the D (5 bases). This CDR3 region has 16 residues. The germline V and J ends were trimmed by 2 bases and 0 bases, with 13 bases remaining between them. The V gene's germline CDR1 is LGHDT and CDR2 YNNKEL (reference sequence). CDR3 sequence: CASSQFTGRLNTEAFF. DNA of the CDR3: TGTGCCAGCAGCCAATTCACGGGACGCCTGAACACTGAAGCTTTCTTT.

This clonotype has at least ten counts. The CDR3 region is CASSQEVGVAGQPQHF. For the CDR3, the DNA is TGCGCCAGCAGCCAAGAGGTCGGGGTAGCAGGACAGCCCCAGCATTTT. The chain employs TRBV4-1 and TRBJ1-5; no reliable D call. CDR1 and CDR2 from the germline V gene are MGHRA and YSYEKL. The CDR3 is made up of 16 amino acids. Trimming took off 0 bases at V and 7 bases at J, with 16 bases between the two ends.

This clonotype came up a few times. The chain couples TRBV12-3 or TRBV12-4 to TRBJ1-1; D call uncertain. The CDR3 loop spans 13 amino acids. V dropped 6 bases and J dropped 4 bases, with 12 bases sitting between them. CDR3 DNA sequence: TGTGCCAGCAGCTCGATGGACGGCACTGAAGCTTTCTTT. The encoded protein is CASSSMDGTEAFF.

This clonotype has at least ten counts. The V call is TRBV7-8, the J call TRBJ2-2; no clear D gene. From germline, CDR1 is SGHVS and CDR2 FQNEAQ. The CDR3 sequence is 16 residues long. The V end lost 1 base, the J end lost 4 bases, and 13 bases lay between the germline ends. The CDR3 DNA is TGTGCCAGCAGCTTAGGGCAGGTACCCCGCACCGGGGAGCTGTTTTTT. Translating it yields CASSLGQVPRTGELFF.

The rearrangement links TRBV14 to TRBJ2-3, with a possible D match to TRBD2 (6 bases). Germline loops: CDR1 SGHDN, CDR2 FVKESK. Trimming took off 3 bases at V and 3 bases at J, with 16 bases between the two ends. The CDR3 is 16 residues long. The chain's CDR3 is CASSQENGGATDTQYF. The CDR3, as DNA: TGTGCCAGCAGCCAGGAGAATGGCGGGGCGACAGATACGCAGTATTTT. Variable domain in full (rest from reference TRBV14 and TRBJ2-3): EAGVTQFPSHSVIEKGQTVTLRCDPISGHDNLYWYRRVMGKEIKFLLHFVKESKQDESGMPNNRFLAERTGGTYSTLKVQPAELEDSGVYFCASSQENGGATDTQYFGPGTRLTVL.

Only a few counts were recorded for this clonotype. The V gene is TRBV5-6, the J gene TRBJ1-6, with 7 bases identical to TRBD1. J lost 3 bases, V lost 6 bases, and 3 bases had no gene match. The germline V gene encodes CDR1 SGHDT and CDR2 YYEEEE. The CDR3 spans 14 residues. The CDR3 here is CASTWTGYNSPLHF. CDR3 nucleotide sequence: TGTGCCAGCACCTGGACAGGCTATAATTCACCCCTCCACTTT.

The V gene is TRBV7-9, the J gene TRBJ2-1, with TRBD1 matching 12 bases. The CDR3 is made up of 15 amino acids. The germline gives CDR1 SEHNR, CDR2 FQNEAQ (reference sequence). Trimming cost V 0 bases and J 9 bases; bases outside gene matches: 3. The DNA of the CDR3 is TGTGCCAGCAGCTTAGCGGGGACAGGGGGCGGTGAGCAGTTCTTC. Translated: CASSLAGTGGGEQFF. Complete variable domain (other parts from reference TRBV7-9 and TRBJ2-1): DTGVSQNPRHKITKRGQNVTFRCDPISEHNRLYWYRQTLGQGPEFLTYFQNEAQLEKSRLLSDRFSAERPKGSFSTLEIQRTEQGDSAMYLCASSLAGTGGGEQFFGPGTRLTVL.

V and J are TRBV11-1 and TRBJ2-7; unclear D gene. V gave up 2 bases and J gave up 3 bases, with 5 bases separating them. CDR3 length: 12 residues. Germline CDR1 is SGHAT and CDR2 is FQDESV (reference sequence). The CDR3 DNA sequence: TGTGCCAGCAGCTTATCATTCTACGAGCAGTACTTC. It encodes CASSLSFYEQYF.

This sequence joins TRBV7-9 and TRBJ1-6; a possible D gene is TRBD1 (5 bases). CDR1 is SEHNR, CDR2 FQNEAQ, per germline (reference sequence). CDR3 length equals 17 residues. Between the trimmed V and J ends, which lost 3 bases and 4 bases, there was a span of 16 bases. CDR3 sequence reads: CASSFGSGVLYNSPLHF. The DNA of the CDR3 is TGTGCCAGCAGCTTCGGATCGGGGGTCCTATATAATTCACCCCTCCACTTT.

In its sample, this clonotype was seen a few times. The J gene is TRBJ1-2, the V gene TRBV12-3 or TRBV12-4, with 8 bases matching TRBD1. V gave up 1 base and J gave up 8 bases; unmatched junction bases: 9. CDR3 length equals 15 residues. CDR3 in amino acids: CASSLVGRGREGYTF. CDR3 nucleotide sequence: TGTGCCAGCAGTTTAGTAGGCAGGGGGCGCGAAGGCTACACCTTC.

V gene TRBV4-3 combines with J gene TRBJ2-1; D assignment may be TRBD1 or TRBD2 (5 bases each). The germline V gene has CDR1 LGHNA and CDR2 YSLEER. V lost 1 base and J 5 bases, leaving 6 bases between the germline ends. This CDR3 spans 13 amino acids. CDR3 bases: TGCGCCAGCAGCCAAGGGGGGAACAATGAGCAGTTCTTC. Protein product: CASSQGGNNEQFF.

This rearrangement joins TRBV7-2 to TRBJ2-5; 8 nucleotides line up with TRBD2. In germline, CDR1 is SGHTA, CDR2 FQGNSA. The CDR3 extends over 17 amino acids. The J segment lost 4 bases and the V segment lost 5 bases, leaving 15 bases of the junction unmatched. The CDR3 here is CASSTGTSGGAGETQYF. CDR3 bases: TGTGCCAGCAGCACCGGGACTAGTGGGGGGGCTGGAGAGACCCAGTACTTC.

This clonotype occurred many times. The CDR3 region has the DNA TGTGCCAGCAGTTTAGACCCTGGGGGAGGGAGGTCCACTGAAGCTTTCTTT. Its translation: CASSLDPGGGRSTEAFF. The rearrangement joins TRBV28 to TRBJ1-1; tentative D call: TRBD1 (5 bases). Per the germline V gene, CDR1 is MDHEN and CDR2 is SYDVKM. V lost 2 bases, J lost 4 bases, and 20 bases lay in between. The CDR3 sequence is 17 residues long.

This chain uses TRBV6-2 or TRBV6-3 with TRBJ2-7, with D perhaps TRBD1 or TRBD2 (5 bases each). This CDR3 has 14 residues. Germline CDR1 is MNHEY and CDR2 is SVGEGT. Trimming left V 4 bases short and J 5 bases short, with 15 bases between. The CDR3 bases are TGTGCCAGCAGTTTCCGGGACCCCTCAAACGAGCAGTACGTC. It codes for CASSFRDPSNEQYV.

The genes are TRBV2 and TRBJ2-1, with 12 bases identical to TRBD2. Germline V gene sequence: CDR1 SNHLY, CDR2 FYNNEI. The CDR3 spans 17 residues. With 8 bases clipped from V and 0 bases from J, the junction kept 8 bases outside the gene matches. The CDR3 sequence: CASLLAGGISSYNEQFF. Written as DNA, the CDR3 is TGTGCCAGCCTTCTAGCGGGGGGGATTAGCTCCTACAATGAGCAGTTCTTC.

This sequence joins TRBV7-6 and TRBJ1-1; D remains ambiguous. There are 12 residues in the CDR3. V was clipped by 1 base and J by 6 bases, with 6 bases between them. Germline assignment: CDR1 SGHVS and CDR2 FNYEAQ. The CDR3, as DNA: TGTGCCAGCAGCTTAGAGGCGGCTGAAGCTTTCTTT. This codes for CASSLEAAEAFF.

The chain is built from TRBV5-5 and TRBJ2-7; D might be TRBD2 (6 bases). V lost 4 bases and J lost 2, with 13 bases in between. Looked up from germline, CDR1 is SGHKS and CDR2 is YYEKEE (reference sequence). CDR3 size: 14 residues. The CDR3 reads CASSQEGFTYEQYF. In nucleotides, the CDR3 is TGTGCCAGCAGCCAGGAGGGGTTTACCTACGAGCAGTACTTC.

This clonotype has more than one count but fewer than ten. The chain employs TRBV7-9 and TRBJ1-2; 7 bases agree with TRBD1. V was pared by 4 bases and J by 4 bases, with 6 bases of the junction left unmatched. This CDR3 has 14 amino acids. From germline, CDR1 is SEHNR and CDR2 FQNEAQ (reference sequence). CDR3 sequence: CASSYNRGGYGYTF. The CDR3 DNA reads TGTGCCAGCAGCTACAACAGGGGTGGCTATGGCTACACCTTC.

This clonotype turned up a few times. The chain has TRBV7-9 and TRBJ2-7; TRBD1 matches 10 bases. CDR1 is SEHNR and CDR2 is FQNEAQ in the germline V gene (reference sequence). The trim removed 4 bases at V and 2 bases at J, leaving 5 bases unmatched. This CDR3 is 15 amino acids long. The CDR3 sequence: CASSYPGQGTYEQYF. As DNA, the CDR3 is TGTGCCAGCAGCTATCCGGGACAGGGGACCTACGAGCAGTACTTC.

The V and J genes are TRBV29-1 and TRBJ1-1; 9 bases map to TRBD1. There are 12 residues in the CDR3. With 7 bases clipped from V and 5 bases from J, the junction kept 5 bases outside the gene matches. Germline CDR1 reads SQVTM; CDR2 reads ANQGSEA. In nucleotides, the CDR3 is TGCAGCGGGCACAGGGGGCGAACTGAAGCTTTCTTT. Residues: CSGHRGRTEAFF.

This chain connects TRBV12-3 or TRBV12-4 to TRBJ2-1, with 7 bases that match TRBD1. The CDR3 sequence is 13 residues long. With 6 bases clipped from V and 8 bases from J, the junction kept 7 bases outside the gene matches. CDR3: CASSVGGRYEQFF. The CDR3 DNA reads as TGTGCCAGCAGCGTAGGGGGCCGTTATGAGCAGTTCTTC.

The chain joins TRBV12-3 or TRBV12-4 to TRBJ2-1, with D tentatively TRBD2 (6 bases). Trimming took off 6 bases at V and 7 bases at J, with 16 bases between the two ends. This CDR3 spans 14 amino acids. This CDR3 is CASSLAYRGNEQFF. The DNA of the CDR3 is TGTGCCAGCAGCCTAGCGTACCGAGGGAATGAGCAGTTCTTC.